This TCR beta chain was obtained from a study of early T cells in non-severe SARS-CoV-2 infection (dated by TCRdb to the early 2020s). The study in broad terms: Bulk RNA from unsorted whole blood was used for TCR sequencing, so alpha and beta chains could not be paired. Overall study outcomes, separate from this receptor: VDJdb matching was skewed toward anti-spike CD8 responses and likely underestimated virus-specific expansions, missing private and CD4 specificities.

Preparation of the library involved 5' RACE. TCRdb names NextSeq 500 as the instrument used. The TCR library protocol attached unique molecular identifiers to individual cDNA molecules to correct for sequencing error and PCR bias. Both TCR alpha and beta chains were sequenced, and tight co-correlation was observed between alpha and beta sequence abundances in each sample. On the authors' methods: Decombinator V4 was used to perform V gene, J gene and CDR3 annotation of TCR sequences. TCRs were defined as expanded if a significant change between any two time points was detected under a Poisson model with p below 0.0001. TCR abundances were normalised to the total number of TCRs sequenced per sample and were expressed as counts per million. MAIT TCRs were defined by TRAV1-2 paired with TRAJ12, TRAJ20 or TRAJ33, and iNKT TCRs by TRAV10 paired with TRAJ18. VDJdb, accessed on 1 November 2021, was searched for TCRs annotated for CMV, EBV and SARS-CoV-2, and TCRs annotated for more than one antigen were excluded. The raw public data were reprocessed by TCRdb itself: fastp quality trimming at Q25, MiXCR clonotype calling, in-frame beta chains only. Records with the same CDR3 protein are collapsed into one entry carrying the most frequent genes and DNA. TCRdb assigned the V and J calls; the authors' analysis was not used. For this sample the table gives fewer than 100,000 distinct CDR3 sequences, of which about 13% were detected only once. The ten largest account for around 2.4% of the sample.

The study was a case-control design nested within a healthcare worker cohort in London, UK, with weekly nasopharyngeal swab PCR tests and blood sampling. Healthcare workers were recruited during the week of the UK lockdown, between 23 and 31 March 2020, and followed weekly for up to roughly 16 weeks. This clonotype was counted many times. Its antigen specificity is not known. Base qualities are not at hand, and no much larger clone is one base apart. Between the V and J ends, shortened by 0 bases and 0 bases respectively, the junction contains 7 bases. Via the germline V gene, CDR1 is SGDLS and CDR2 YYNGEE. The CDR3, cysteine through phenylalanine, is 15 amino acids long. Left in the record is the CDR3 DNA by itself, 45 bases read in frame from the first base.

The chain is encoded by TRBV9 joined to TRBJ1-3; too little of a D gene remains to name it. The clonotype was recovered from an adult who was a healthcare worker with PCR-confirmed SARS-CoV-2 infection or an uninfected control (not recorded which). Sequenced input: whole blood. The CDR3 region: CASSVDGSSGNTIYF. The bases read TGTGCCAGCAGCGTAGACGGGAGCTCTGGAAACACCATATATTTT.